This T cell receptor beta chain was obtained from a study of response to subunit inactivated influenza vaccine. Study-level results: Few additional T cells are recruited per seasonal influenza vaccination, authors suggested.

Via MiXCR, TCRdb re-called the RT-PCR reads, giving one row per CDR3 protein. The table includes roughly 500,000 distinct CDR3 sequences, about 25% detected once. This clonotype was counted a single time. As yet, its antigen is unknown. The trim removed 6 bases at V and 6 bases at J, leaving 9 bases unmatched. Looked up from germline, CDR1 is SGHKS and CDR2 is YYEKEE (reference sequence). The CDR3 consists of 14 residues. The source of this sequence is a man aged 50 to 60 who received an inactivated influenza vaccine. The sample was CD4+ T cells sorted from PBMCs, taken 4 to 6 days after vaccination. The chain employs TRBV5-5 and TRBJ2-1; TRBD2 aligns across 7 bases. The CDR3 DNA reads as TGTGCCAGCACCTTCCCGGGACTAACCAATGAGCAGTTCTTC. It yields the protein CASTFPGLTNEQFF.